What follows are 5 T cell receptor beta chains derived from one specimen sequenced in a study of blood T cell repertoires in COVID-19. Profiling relied on immunoSEQ multiplex PCR, and the TCRdb table lists in-frame clones only, not all of them. The sample includes about 130,000 clones, about 89% of them seen just once. The sequencing input was peripheral blood. All receptors come from a man aged 60 to 69 with active or convalescent COVID-19.

The chain links TRBV27 to TRBJ1-1; D is uncertain. V lost 2 bases to trimming and J lost 0 bases, with 10 bases between them. This CDR3 is built from 15 residues. Germline assignment: CDR1 MNHEY and CDR2 SMNVEV (reference sequence). In nucleotides, the CDR3 is TGTGCCAGCAGTTTAATCGCGGGGATGAACACTGAAGCTTTCTTT. Translating it yields CASSLIAGMNTEAFF.

The chain carries TRBV7-2 and TRBJ1-2; D remains unclear. Deletions cut 1 base from V and 0 bases from J, with 15 bases between. CDR3 length: 17 amino acids. The germline V gene encodes CDR1 SGHTA and CDR2 FQGNSA. CDR3 residues: CASSLDIGTVANYGYTF. DNA for the CDR3: TGTGCCAGCAGCTTAGATATCGGCACAGTTGCTAACTATGGCTACACCTTC.

CDR3 sequence (DNA): TGTGCCTGGACAGGGGCCGGTATTGGCAATCAGCCCCAGCATTTT. Protein: CAWTGAGIGNQPQHF. The chain links TRBV30 to TRBJ1-5; D possibly corresponds to TRBD1 (6 bases). CDR1 is GTSNPN, CDR2 SVGIG, per germline (reference sequence). Trimming took 4 bases from V and 2 from J, leaving 15 bases between them. The CDR3 is 15 residues long. Drawing the rest from reference TRBV30 and TRBJ1-5, the complete variable domain is SQTIHQWPATLVQPVGSPLSLECTVEGTSNPNLYWYRQAAGRGLQLLFYSVGIGQISSEVPQNLSASRPQDRQFILSSKKLLLSDSGFYLCAWTGAGIGNQPQHFGDGTRLSIL.

This chain links TRBV10-1 with TRBJ2-5, with 8 bases identical to TRBD2. Germline-derived CDR1 and CDR2 are WNHNN and SYGVQD (reference sequence). V gave up 7 bases and J gave up 3 bases; unmatched junction bases: 4. This CDR3 region has 13 residues. The CDR3 DNA reads TGCGCCAGCATTTTTAGCGGGGAAGAGACCCAGTACTTC. This translates into CASIFSGEETQYF.

The CDR3 reads CASSRDRGVMGELFF. In nucleotides, the CDR3 is TGTGCCAGCAGCCGCGACAGGGGCGTTATGGGGGAGCTGTTTTTT. This rearrangement joins TRBV5-8 to TRBJ2-2; TRBD1 matches at 8 bases. The CDR3 covers 15 residues. Germline V gene data show CDR1 as SGHTS and CDR2 as YDEGEE. V was pared by 4 bases and J by 8 bases, with 10 bases of the junction left unmatched.